This passage covers 24 T cell receptor beta chains from one sample sequenced in a study of PD-L1 blockade in urothelial cancer. Only in-frame clones appear in the TCRdb table, and some are missing; sequencing was by immunoSEQ multiplex PCR. The sample records 70,000 to 85,000 clones, around four fifths being singletons. The material was PBMCs, obtained around atezolizumab (anti-PD-L1) treatment. These receptors originate from a man aged 65-85 years with urothelial cancer.

The chain carries TRBV19 and TRBJ1-2; D perhaps matches TRBD1 (5 bases). The V end was cut by 3 bases, the J end by 6 bases, with 17 bases between. CDR1 LNHDA and CDR2 SQIVND come from the germline V gene (reference sequence). This CDR3 contains 15 residues. The CDR3 DNA follows: TGTGCCAGTAGTATTTCTGACAGAAAAGGCCATGGCTACACCTTC. Translating it yields CASSISDRKGHGYTF.

V and J are TRBV27 and TRBJ2-1; TRBD2 matches at 10 bases. The CDR3 has 14 amino acids. The junction had 10 bases not matched to a gene; V was cut back by 10 bases and J by 7 bases. The germline gives CDR1 MNHEY, CDR2 SMNVEV (reference sequence). The CDR3 here is CATSLAGVDNEQFF. Written as DNA, the CDR3 is TGTGCCACCTCCCTAGCGGGAGTTGATAATGAGCAGTTCTTC.

The chain combines TRBV10-3 with TRBJ2-7; D may be TRBD2 (6 bases). Per the germline V gene, CDR1 is ENHRY and CDR2 is SYGVKD. Trimming left V 4 bases short and J 8 bases short, with 18 bases between. This CDR3 is 14 amino acids long. CDR3 bases: TGTGCCATCAGTGGACAGCGGGTGGATCATCAGCAGTACTTC. Translated: CAISGQRVDHQQYF.

This chain connects TRBV11-2 to TRBJ2-3, with 10 bases fitting TRBD2. Germline values: CDR1 SGHAT, CDR2 FQNNGV. With V trimmed by 7 bases and J by 6 bases, 16 bases remained unmatched. The CDR3 length is 17 residues. The CDR3 nucleotides are TGTGCCAGCACCCCACCCTCGGGACTAGCGTCAGTTGATACGCAGTATTTT. Its protein product is CASTPPSGLASVDTQYF.

The chain carries TRBV30 and TRBJ2-5; TRBD2 matches at 10 bases. Trimming removed 0 bases from V and 2 bases from J; junction bases left unmatched: 9. The germline CDR1 and CDR2 sequences are GTSNPN and SVGIG (reference sequence). The CDR3 is made up of 17 amino acids. The DNA of the CDR3 is TGTGCCTGGAGTGTATGGGGACTAGCGACCCAACAAGAGACCCAGTACTTC. Translating gives CAWSVWGLATQQETQYF.

V is TRBV21-1 and J is TRBJ2-3; the D call of TRBD2 is as the table states it, not checked on the DNA. TRBV21-1 is shown as a pseudogene. CDR3 size: 15 residues. CDR3 sequence: CASSNGGGSTDTQYF. For the CDR3, the DNA is TGTGCCAGCAGCAATGGCGGCGGGAGCACAGATACGCAGTATTTT.

This rearrangement joins TRBV11-2 to TRBJ1-1, with 10 bases aligning to TRBD1. Germline trimming cut 0 bases from V and 7 bases from J; bases unmatched to any gene: 8. CDR1 SGHAT and CDR2 FQNNGV come from the germline V gene. CDR3 length: 16 amino acids. The chain's CDR3 is CASSLDRDRGFGEAFF. CDR3 DNA: TGTGCCAGCAGCTTAGATCGGGACAGGGGATTCGGTGAAGCTTTCTTT. The whole variable domain, filled in from reference TRBV11-2 and TRBJ1-1, reads EAGVAQSPRYKIIEKRQSVAFWCNPISGHATLYWYQQILGQGPKLLIQFQNNGVVDDSQLPKDRFSAERLKGVDSTLKIQPAKLEDSAVYLCASSLDRDRGFGEAFFGQGTRLTVV.

The chain has TRBV5-1 and TRBJ1-5; D is ambiguous. Trimming removed 4 bases at V and 5 bases at J, with 16 bases between. The CDR3 extends over 15 amino acids. Per the germline V gene, CDR1 is SGHRS and CDR2 is YFSETQ. The CDR3 is CASSPRPGVDQPQHF. As DNA, the CDR3 is TGCGCCAGCAGCCCCCGACCCGGGGTGGATCAGCCCCAGCATTTT.

The chain is built from TRBV6-1 and TRBJ2-3; 10 bases are a match to TRBD2. The CDR3 runs 15 residues. From germline, CDR1 is MNHNS and CDR2 SASEGT. With V trimmed by 7 bases and J by 4 bases, 8 bases remained unmatched. CDR3 coding DNA: TGTGCCAGCAATAGCGGGAGGATCGGGGCAGATACGCAGTATTTT. Residues: CASNSGRIGADTQYF.

The chain joins TRBV5-1 to TRBJ2-1, with a tentative D call TRBD1 (6 bases). Germline CDR1 SGHRS, CDR2 YFSETQ. V shed 2 bases and J shed 2 bases, with 11 bases lying between them. The CDR3 covers 15 residues. CDR3 sequence (DNA): TGCGCCAGCAGCTTTCAGGGGATAACCTACAATGAGCAGTTCTTC. Amino acids: CASSFQGITYNEQFF. Looking up the rest from reference TRBV5-1 and TRBJ2-1 gives the full variable domain: KAGVTQTPRYLIKTRGQQVTLSCSPISGHRSVSWYQQTPGQGLQFLFEYFSETQRNKGNFPGRFSGRQFSNSRSEMNVSTLELGDSALYLCASSFQGITYNEQFFGPGTRLTVL.

The J gene is TRBJ2-5, the V gene TRBV4-1; 9 bases line up with TRBD2. The V segment lost 1 base and the J segment 1 base; nucleotides outside the gene matches: 4. CDR1 is MGHRA, CDR2 YSYEKL, per germline. There are 16 residues in the CDR3. Here the CDR3 reads CASSQGLAARQETQYF. The DNA for the CDR3 is TGCGCCAGCAGCCAAGGACTAGCGGCCCGCCAAGAGACCCAGTACTTC.

The V gene is TRBV19, the J gene TRBJ1-5; possible D gene TRBD1, 5 bases. Germline loops: CDR1 LNHDA, CDR2 SQIVND (reference sequence). The CDR3 has 14 amino acids. V was pared by 7 bases and J by 3 bases, with 13 bases between. The CDR3 spells CASTQGLINQPQHF. The CDR3 DNA reads TGTGCCAGTACCCAGGGCTTGATCAATCAGCCCCAGCATTTT.

The chain links TRBV30 to TRBJ2-7; D uncertain. Trimming took 6 bases from V and 0 from J, leaving 12 bases between them. In germline, CDR1 is GTSNPN, CDR2 SVGIG (reference sequence). This CDR3 contains 13 residues. The CDR3: CACATRSSYEQYF. The CDR3 nucleotides read TGTGCCTGCGCCACGAGGAGCTCCTACGAGCAGTACTTC.

The chain links TRBV10-1 to TRBJ2-2, with D maybe TRBD2 (5 bases). CDR1 is WNHNN and CDR2 is SYGVQD in the germline V gene (reference sequence). This CDR3 has 18 amino acids. Trimming removed 1 base from V and 0 bases from J, with 15 bases in between. CDR3: CASSEFPGGIANTGELFF. The CDR3 nucleotides read TGCGCCAGCAGTGAGTTTCCTGGAGGCATCGCGAACACCGGGGAGCTGTTTTTT.

This clone has only one observation. The chain combines TRBV5-1 with TRBJ2-1; TRBD2 matches at 7 bases. The junction had 1 base not matched to a gene; V was cut back by 4 bases and J by 6 bases. The CDR3 consists of 12 residues. Germline V gene lookup returns CDR1 SGHRS and CDR2 YFSETQ. The CDR3 bases are TGCGCCAGCAGCCGGGAGGCCAATGAGCAGTTCTTC. Its translation: CASSREANEQFF.

The chain uses TRBV5-1 and TRBJ1-2; TRBD1 matches at 11 bases. Germline CDR1 and CDR2: SGHRS and YFSETQ. V shed 0 bases, J shed 7 bases, and the junction held 8 bases outside the gene matches. The CDR3 contains 16 residues. CDR3 DNA: TGCGCCAGCAGCTTGGAAGTCCGGGACAGGGGGGGTGGCTACACCTTC. Protein sequence: CASSLEVRDRGGGYTF.

Turning to this clone: The identical CDR3 is also encoded by other nucleotide sequences in the sample. This chain joins TRBV29-1 and TRBJ2-5; D is unclear. Trimming left V 1 base short and J 2 bases short, with 5 bases between. The V gene's germline CDR1 is SQVTM and CDR2 ANQGSEA. The CDR3 runs to 12 residues. The CDR3 nucleotides are TGCAGCGTTGAAGGGCGGCAAGAGACCCAGTACTTC. It encodes CSVEGRQETQYF.

The chain links TRBV5-1 to TRBJ2-1; 15 bases agree with TRBD2. The V gene end was trimmed by 3 bases and the J gene end by 10 bases; junction bases not matched to a gene: 11. Per the germline V gene, CDR1 is SGHRS and CDR2 is YFSETQ. The CDR3 runs 17 residues. For the CDR3, the DNA is TGCGCCAGCAGCTCCGGACTAGCGGGAGGGCCGGGGGAGGAGCAGTTCTTC. It encodes CASSSGLAGGPGEEQFF.

The V gene is TRBV28, the J gene TRBJ1-2; D is possibly TRBD1 (6 bases). From germline, CDR1 is MDHEN and CDR2 SYDVKM. The CDR3 consists of 15 residues. V was trimmed by 6 bases and J by 5 bases, leaving 19 bases between them. CDR3: CASRDTTGLGYGYTF. The CDR3 nucleotides are TGTGCCAGCAGAGATACCACAGGGTTGGGGTATGGCTACACCTTC.

The chain is built from TRBV5-5 and TRBJ2-1, with 12 bases fitting TRBD2. This CDR3 comprises 13 residues. The V gene's germline CDR1 is SGHKS and CDR2 YYEKEE (reference sequence). With V trimmed by 6 bases and J by 7 bases, 2 bases remained unmatched. The CDR3 here is CASTTSGRNEQFF. DNA for the CDR3: TGTGCCAGCACGACTAGCGGGAGAAATGAGCAGTTCTTC.

V is TRBV5-1 and J is TRBJ1-3; D is ambiguous. Trimming pared 4 bases from V and 0 bases from J, leaving 8 bases between. Germline CDR1 and CDR2: SGHRS and YFSETQ. CDR3 length: 14 residues. The CDR3 is CASSADISGNTIYF. The CDR3, as DNA: TGCGCCAGCAGCGCCGACATCTCTGGAAACACCATATATTTT.

This chain joins TRBV11-2 and TRBJ1-4, with 9 positions matching TRBD1. Per germline, CDR1 SGHAT and CDR2 FQNNGV. The V gene end was trimmed by 3 bases and the J gene end by 8 bases; junction bases not matched to a gene: 7. This CDR3 has 15 residues. This CDR3 reads CASSLRTGEREKLFF. The CDR3 nucleotides are TGTGCCAGCAGCTTGAGGACAGGGGAACGGGAAAAACTGTTTTTT.

Worth noting for this clone: The junction does not match germline at one end; this may be a read error. The genes are TRBV7-2 and TRBJ1-2, with D unresolved. Germline V gene data show CDR1 as SGHTA and CDR2 as FQGNSA. The CDR3 sequence is 15 residues long. The CDR3 reads CASRLDIVTGYGYTF. The CDR3 region has the DNA TGTGCCAGCAGGTTAGACATCGTCACGGGCTATGGCTACACCTTC.

The table lists this clone with a count of one. The genes are TRBV7-6 and TRBJ2-7; 9 nucleotides line up with TRBD2. The CDR3 loop spans 15 amino acids. Trimming cost V 2 bases and J 5 bases; bases outside gene matches: 7. Germline-derived CDR1 and CDR2 are SGHVS and FNYEAQ. DNA for the CDR3: TGTGCCAGCAGCTTAAGTCTAGCGGGGAATCACGAGCAGTACTTC. Its translation is CASSLSLAGNHEQYF. The entire variable domain, with the rest obtained from reference TRBV7-6 and TRBJ2-7, is as follows: GAGVSQSPRYKVTKRGQDVALRCDPISGHVSLYWYRQALGQGPEFLTYFNYEAQQDKSGLPNDRFSAERPEGSISTLTIQRTEQRDSAMYRCASSLSLAGNHEQYFGPGTRLTVT.